Listed below are T cell receptor beta chains from one sample, sequenced in a study of blood T cells in healthy people across ages. MiXCR was run by TCRdb on the 5' RACE reads, yielding one entry per CDR3 protein. Of around 1,500,000 distinct CDR3 sequences listed, roughly 27% are singletons. Sequencing was carried out using blood. The source of these receptors is a woman aged 25 to 39 in good health. The CDR3 runs from the conserved cysteine through the conserved F or W. Each record gives: V gene, clone size, J gene, D gene, CDR3 protein, CDR3 DNA. D genes are given only for firm matches. Expanded clones are given a class, and other clones once, few, many or no size at all.

V gene: TRBV7-2
clone size: few
J gene: TRBJ2-5
D gene: .
CDR3 protein: CASSSGGRVANEQYF
CDR3 DNA: TGTGCCAGCAGCTCGGGGGGCCGAGTCGCGAATGAGCAGTACTTC

V gene: TRBV7-2
clone size: few
J gene: TRBJ2-4
D gene: .
CDR3 protein: CASSSTGGTQYF
CDR3 DNA: TGTGCCAGCAGCTCGACCGGCGGGACACAGTACTTC

V gene: TRBV10-3
clone size: many
J gene: TRBJ2-7
D gene: .
CDR3 protein: CAISESSRRAYEQYF
CDR3 DNA: TGTGCCATCAGTGAGTCTAGCCGGAGGGCATACGAGCAGTACTTC

V gene: TRBV20-1
clone size: many
J gene: TRBJ2-3
D gene: TRBD2
CDR3 protein: CSARDSSGGFYTQYF
CDR3 DNA: TGCAGTGCTAGAGATAGCAGCGGGGGGTTTTATACGCAGTATTTT

V gene: TRBV12-3/TRBV12-4
clone size: .
J gene: TRBJ2-3
D gene: TRBD2
CDR3 protein: CASSSKTTSGGFADTQYF
CDR3 DNA: TGTGCCAGCAGTTCGAAAACAACTAGCGGGGGGTTCGCAGATACGCAGTATTTT

V gene: TRBV2
clone size: few
J gene: TRBJ1-1
D gene: TRBD1
CDR3 protein: CASTLGQLNTEAFF
CDR3 DNA: TGTGCCAGCACTCTGGGACAGCTAAACACTGAAGCTTTCTTT

V gene: TRBV7-9
clone size: .
J gene: TRBJ1-1
D gene: .
CDR3 protein: CASSLPGDPNTEAFF
CDR3 DNA: TGTGCCAGCAGCTTACCGGGGGACCCGAACACTGAAGCTTTCTTT

V gene: TRBV4-1
clone size: many
J gene: TRBJ2-1
D gene: .
CDR3 protein: CASSQDRQGNEQFF
CDR3 DNA: TGCGCCAGCAGCCAAGACCGACAAGGCAATGAGCAGTTCTTC

V gene: TRBV9
clone size: few
J gene: TRBJ2-3
D gene: TRBD1
CDR3 protein: CASSVGQGSADTQYF
CDR3 DNA: TGTGCCAGCAGCGTGGGACAGGGTAGCGCAGATACGCAGTATTTT

V gene: TRBV5-1
clone size: few
J gene: TRBJ1-6
D gene: .
CDR3 protein: CASSLGRARGNSPLHF
CDR3 DNA: TGCGCCAGCAGCTTGGGCAGGGCCAGGGGTAATTCACCCCTCCACTTT

V gene: TRBV5-6
clone size: few
J gene: TRBJ1-6
D gene: .
CDR3 protein: CASSWAPGNSPLHF
CDR3 DNA: TGTGCCAGCAGCTGGGCCCCGGGGAATTCACCCCTCCACTTT

V gene: TRBV6-4
clone size: .
J gene: TRBJ2-3
D gene: TRBD2
CDR3 protein: CAGSDSSGGAVDTQYF
CDR3 DNA: TGTGCCGGCAGTGACTCAAGCGGGGGGGCCGTAGATACGCAGTATTTT

V gene: TRBV30
clone size: .
J gene: TRBJ1-2
D gene: TRBD1
CDR3 protein: CAWSVQTGGRANYGYTF
CDR3 DNA: TGTGCCTGGAGTGTACAGACAGGGGGCCGTGCTAACTATGGCTACACCTTC

V gene: TRBV18
clone size: few
J gene: TRBJ1-2
D gene: .
CDR3 protein: CASSPTDVRGYTF
CDR3 DNA: TGTGCCAGCTCACCAACGGACGTGAGGGGCTACACCTTC

V gene: TRBV11-2
clone size: few
J gene: TRBJ2-7
D gene: .
CDR3 protein: CASSLSRLGEQYF
CDR3 DNA: TGTGCCAGCAGCCTGTCTCGGCTGGGCGAGCAGTACTTC

V gene: TRBV5-5
clone size: .
J gene: TRBJ2-7
D gene: .
CDR3 protein: CASSLDVVGPYEQYF
CDR3 DNA: TGTGCCAGCAGCCTTGACGTGGTTGGTCCCTACGAGCAGTACTTC

V gene: TRBV7-9
clone size: many
J gene: TRBJ2-3
D gene: .
CDR3 protein: CASSQLSAGQDTQYF
CDR3 DNA: TGTGCCAGCAGCCAATTAAGCGCGGGACAAGATACGCAGTATTTT

V gene: TRBV7-9
clone size: .
J gene: TRBJ2-1
D gene: .
CDR3 protein: CASSFSAGSSYNERFF
CDR3 DNA: TGTGCCAGCAGCTTCAGCGCGGGGAGCTCCTACAATGAGCGGTTCTTC

V gene: TRBV29-1
clone size: many
J gene: TRBJ2-7
D gene: .
CDR3 protein: CSVERSPGDGEQYF
CDR3 DNA: TGCAGCGTTGAACGAAGCCCTGGTGATGGCGAGCAGTACTTC

V gene: TRBV27
clone size: .
J gene: TRBJ1-1
D gene: .
CDR3 protein: CAISWGVNTEAFF
CDR3 DNA: TGTGCCATCAGTTGGGGGGTGAACACTGAAGCTTTCTTT

V gene: TRBV9
clone size: few
J gene: TRBJ1-5
D gene: .
CDR3 protein: CASSVAGGSQPQHF
CDR3 DNA: TGTGCCAGCAGCGTAGCGGGCGGGTCTCAGCCCCAGCATTTT

V gene: TRBV7-9
clone size: .
J gene: TRBJ2-5
D gene: .
CDR3 protein: CASSFAGEGQGSETQYF
CDR3 DNA: TGTGCCAGCAGTTTCGCCGGGGAGGGGCAGGGGTCGGAGACCCAGTACTTC

V gene: TRBV6-5
clone size: few
J gene: TRBJ2-2
D gene: TRBD1
CDR3 protein: CASRIDRVNTGELFF
CDR3 DNA: TGTGCCAGCAGAATAGACAGGGTGAACACCGGGGAGCTGTTTTTT

V gene: TRBV5-6
clone size: .
J gene: TRBJ1-5
D gene: .
CDR3 protein: CASSLGKQPQHF
CDR3 DNA: TGTGCCAGCAGCTTGGGGAAGCAGCCCCAGCATTTT

V gene: TRBV12-3/TRBV12-4
clone size: many
J gene: TRBJ1-2
D gene: .
CDR3 protein: CASSGGGNLGYGYTF
CDR3 DNA: TGTGCCAGCAGTGGGGGGGGCAACCTTGGCTATGGCTACACCTTC

V gene: TRBV6-5
clone size: few
J gene: TRBJ2-3
D gene: .
CDR3 protein: CASSRAAGGLGDTQYF
CDR3 DNA: TGTGCCAGCAGCCGGGCCGCCGGGGGGCTCGGAGATACGCAGTATTTT

V gene: TRBV20-1
clone size: few
J gene: TRBJ2-2
D gene: TRBD2
CDR3 protein: CSARDPRTSGGRTGELFF
CDR3 DNA: TGCAGTGCTAGAGATCCCCGGACTAGCGGGGGGCGGACCGGGGAGCTGTTTTTT

V gene: TRBV14
clone size: few
J gene: TRBJ2-1
D gene: .
CDR3 protein: CASRQDWAGTANEQFF
CDR3 DNA: TGTGCCAGCAGGCAAGATTGGGCAGGGACCGCTAATGAGCAGTTCTTC

V gene: TRBV4-2
clone size: few
J gene: TRBJ2-7
D gene: TRBD2
CDR3 protein: CASSQRGDVHEQYF
CDR3 DNA: TGTGCCAGCAGCCAACGGGGGGATGTCCACGAGCAGTACTTC

V gene: TRBV7-2
clone size: .
J gene: TRBJ2-7
D gene: .
CDR3 protein: CAGSPYGRGSYEQYF
CDR3 DNA: TGTGCCGGCAGCCCTTACGGGAGAGGGAGCTACGAGCAGTACTTC

V gene: TRBV2
clone size: .
J gene: TRBJ1-5
D gene: .
CDR3 protein: CAGGTGAAGTQPQHF
CDR3 DNA: TGTGCGGGGGGGACCGGGGCCGCAGGCACTCAGCCCCAGCATTTT

V gene: TRBV12-3/TRBV12-4
clone size: few
J gene: TRBJ2-2
D gene: .
CDR3 protein: CASRADTVLGELFF
CDR3 DNA: TGTGCCAGCAGAGCGGACACCGTCCTCGGGGAGCTGTTTTTT

V gene: TRBV5-1
clone size: few
J gene: TRBJ2-3
D gene: .
CDR3 protein: CASSLDQSNPDTQYF
CDR3 DNA: TGCGCCAGCAGCTTGGATCAGAGCAACCCAGATACGCAGTATTTT

V gene: TRBV12-3/TRBV12-4
clone size: few
J gene: TRBJ2-4
D gene: TRBD1
CDR3 protein: CASSATDRVRGYF
CDR3 DNA: TGTGCCAGCAGTGCCACCGACAGGGTTCGAGGGTACTTC

V gene: TRBV14
clone size: once
J gene: TRBJ2-1
D gene: .
CDR3 protein: CASSGWVSSYNEQFF
CDR3 DNA: TGTGCCAGCAGCGGGTGGGTTAGCTCCTACAATGAGCAGTTCTTC

V gene: TRBV25-1
clone size: .
J gene: TRBJ1-3
D gene: .
CDR3 protein: CASSALRAGNTIYF
CDR3 DNA: TGTGCCAGCAGTGCTCTCAGGGCCGGAAACACCATATATTTT